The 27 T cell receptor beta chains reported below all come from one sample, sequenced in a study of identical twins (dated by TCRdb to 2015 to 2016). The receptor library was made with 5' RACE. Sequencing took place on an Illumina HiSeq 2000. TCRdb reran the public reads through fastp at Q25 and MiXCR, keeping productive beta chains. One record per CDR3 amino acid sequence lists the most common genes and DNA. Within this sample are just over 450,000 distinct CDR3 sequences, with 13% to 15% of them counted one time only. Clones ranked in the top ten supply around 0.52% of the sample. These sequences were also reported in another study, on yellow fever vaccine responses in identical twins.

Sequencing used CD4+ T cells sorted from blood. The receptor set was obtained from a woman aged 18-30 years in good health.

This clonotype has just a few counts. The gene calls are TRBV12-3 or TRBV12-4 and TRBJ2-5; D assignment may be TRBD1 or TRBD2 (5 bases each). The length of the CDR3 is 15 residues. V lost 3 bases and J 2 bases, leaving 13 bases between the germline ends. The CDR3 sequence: CASSFGREPQETQYF. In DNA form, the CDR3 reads TGTGCCAGCAGTTTCGGCAGGGAGCCTCAAGAGACCCAGTACTTC.

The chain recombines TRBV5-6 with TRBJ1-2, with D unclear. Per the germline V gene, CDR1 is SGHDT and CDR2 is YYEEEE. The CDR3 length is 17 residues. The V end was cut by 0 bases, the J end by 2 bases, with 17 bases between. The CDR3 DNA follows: TGTGCCAGCAGCTTGGACTGGGGTGACGACGTCAACTATGGCTACACCTTC. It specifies CASSLDWGDDVNYGYTF.

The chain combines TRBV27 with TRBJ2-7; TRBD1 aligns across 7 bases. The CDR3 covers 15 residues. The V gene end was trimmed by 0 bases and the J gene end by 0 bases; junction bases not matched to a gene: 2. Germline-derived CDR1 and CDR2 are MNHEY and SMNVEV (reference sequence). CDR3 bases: TGTGCCAGCAGTTTATCGTGGACAGGCTCCTACGAGCAGTACTTC. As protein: CASSLSWTGSYEQYF.

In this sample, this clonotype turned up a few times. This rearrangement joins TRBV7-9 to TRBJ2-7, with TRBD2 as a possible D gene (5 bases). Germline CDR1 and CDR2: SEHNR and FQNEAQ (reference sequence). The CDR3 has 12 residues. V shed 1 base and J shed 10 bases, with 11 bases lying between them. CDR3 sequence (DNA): TGTGCCAGCAGCTTAGTATCGGGAAGCCAGTACTTC. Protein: CASSLVSGSQYF.

As DNA, the CDR3 is TGCGCCAGCAGCCAGCGGGACCCCTCCTACAATGAGCAGTTCTTC. Its protein is CASSQRDPSYNEQFF. The chain recombines TRBV5-1 with TRBJ2-1, with 7 bases fitting TRBD2. J was trimmed by 0 bases and V by 4 bases; bases with no gene match: 4. Germline-derived CDR1 and CDR2 are SGHRS and YFSETQ. The CDR3 consists of 15 residues. The full variable domain, rest sourced from reference TRBV5-1 and TRBJ2-1, is KAGVTQTPRYLIKTRGQQVTLSCSPISGHRSVSWYQQTPGQGLQFLFEYFSETQRNKGNFPGRFSGRQFSNSRSEMNVSTLELGDSALYLCASSQRDPSYNEQFFGPGTRLTVL.

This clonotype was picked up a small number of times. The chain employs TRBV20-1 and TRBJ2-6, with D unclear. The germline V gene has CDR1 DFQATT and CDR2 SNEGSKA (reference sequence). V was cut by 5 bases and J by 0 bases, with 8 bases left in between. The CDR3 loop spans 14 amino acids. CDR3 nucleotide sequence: TGCAGTGCTGTTCGGAGCTCTGGGGCCAACGTCCTGACTTTC. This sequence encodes CSAVRSSGANVLTF.

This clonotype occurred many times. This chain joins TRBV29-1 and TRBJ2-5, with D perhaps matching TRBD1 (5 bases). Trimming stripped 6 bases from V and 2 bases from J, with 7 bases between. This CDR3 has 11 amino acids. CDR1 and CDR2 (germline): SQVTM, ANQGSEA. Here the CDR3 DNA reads TGCAGCGTCACAGGTCAAGAGACCCAGTACTTC. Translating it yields CSVTGQETQYF.

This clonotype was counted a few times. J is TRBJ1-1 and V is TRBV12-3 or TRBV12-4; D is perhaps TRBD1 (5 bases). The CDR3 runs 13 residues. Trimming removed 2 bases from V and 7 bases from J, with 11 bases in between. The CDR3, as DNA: TGTGCCAGCAGTTTAACGGGTAGGGGTGAAGCTTTCTTT. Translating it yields CASSLTGRGEAFF.

The CDR3 region is CASSLVWDGSGGIQETQYF. CDR3 nucleotide sequence: TGTGCCAGCAGTTTAGTCTGGGACGGGAGCGGGGGAATCCAAGAGACCCAGTACTTC. V gene TRBV27 combines with J gene TRBJ2-5; 8 bases line up with TRBD2. Germline assignment: CDR1 MNHEY and CDR2 SMNVEV (reference sequence). The CDR3 length is 19 residues. V lost 2 bases and J lost 1; bases outside the gene matches: 15.

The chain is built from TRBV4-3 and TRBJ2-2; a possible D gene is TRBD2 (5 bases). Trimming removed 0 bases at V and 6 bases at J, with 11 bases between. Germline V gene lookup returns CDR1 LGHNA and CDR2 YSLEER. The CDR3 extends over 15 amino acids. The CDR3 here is CASSQELAAPGELFF. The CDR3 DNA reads TGCGCCAGCAGCCAAGAGCTAGCTGCCCCCGGGGAGCTGTTTTTT.

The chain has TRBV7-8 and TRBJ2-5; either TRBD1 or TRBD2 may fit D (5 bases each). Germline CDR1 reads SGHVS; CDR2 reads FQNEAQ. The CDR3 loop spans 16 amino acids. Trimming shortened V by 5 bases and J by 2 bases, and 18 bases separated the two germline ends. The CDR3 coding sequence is TGTGCCAGCAGCGCTCAGGACTCAGGGTGGCAAGAGACCCAGTACTTC. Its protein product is CASSAQDSGWQETQYF.

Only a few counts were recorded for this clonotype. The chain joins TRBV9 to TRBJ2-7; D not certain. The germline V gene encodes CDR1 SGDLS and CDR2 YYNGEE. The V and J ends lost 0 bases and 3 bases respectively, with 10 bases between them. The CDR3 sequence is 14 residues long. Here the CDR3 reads CASSVASSNYEQYF. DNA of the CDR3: TGTGCCAGCAGCGTAGCTTCGAGTAACTACGAGCAGTACTTC. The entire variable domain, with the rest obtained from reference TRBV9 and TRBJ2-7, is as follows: DSGVTQTPKHLITATGQRVTLRCSPRSGDLSVYWYQQSLDQGLQFLIQYYNGEERAKGNILERFSAQQFPDLHSELNLSSLELGDSALYFCASSVASSNYEQYFGPGTRLTVT.

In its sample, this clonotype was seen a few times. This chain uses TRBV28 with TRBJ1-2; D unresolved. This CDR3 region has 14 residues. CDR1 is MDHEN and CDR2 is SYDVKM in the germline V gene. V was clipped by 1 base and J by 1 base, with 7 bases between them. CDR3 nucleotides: TGTGCCAGCAGTTTATACGGGAATAACTATGGCTACACCTTC. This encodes CASSLYGNNYGYTF.

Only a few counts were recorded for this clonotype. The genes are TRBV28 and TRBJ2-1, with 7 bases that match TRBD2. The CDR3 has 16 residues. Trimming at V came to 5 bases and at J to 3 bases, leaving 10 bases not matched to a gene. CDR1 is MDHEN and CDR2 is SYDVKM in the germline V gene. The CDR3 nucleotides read TGTGCCAGCAGTCCCTACAGCGGGGCCCTCTACAATGAGCAGTTCTTC. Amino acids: CASSPYSGALYNEQFF.

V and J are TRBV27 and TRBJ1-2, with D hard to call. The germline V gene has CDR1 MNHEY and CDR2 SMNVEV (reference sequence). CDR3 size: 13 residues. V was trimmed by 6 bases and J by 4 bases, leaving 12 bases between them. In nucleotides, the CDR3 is TGTGCCAGCAGGGTGACGCTCGGCTATGGCTACACCTTC. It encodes CASRVTLGYGYTF.

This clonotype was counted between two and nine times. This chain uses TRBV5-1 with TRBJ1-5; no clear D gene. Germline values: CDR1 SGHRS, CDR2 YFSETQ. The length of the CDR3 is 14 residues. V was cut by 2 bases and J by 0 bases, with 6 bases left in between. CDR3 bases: TGCGCCAGCAGCTTTTTCGTTAGCAATCAGCCCCAGCATTTT. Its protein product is CASSFFVSNQPQHF.

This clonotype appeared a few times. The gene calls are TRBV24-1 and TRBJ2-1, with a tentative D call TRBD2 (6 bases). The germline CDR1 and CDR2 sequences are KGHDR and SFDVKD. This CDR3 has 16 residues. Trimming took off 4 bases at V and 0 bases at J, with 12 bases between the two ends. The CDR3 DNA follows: TGTGCCACCAGTGACCGTCTAGCGAGCTCCTACAATGAGCAGTTCTTC. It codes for CATSDRLASSYNEQFF.

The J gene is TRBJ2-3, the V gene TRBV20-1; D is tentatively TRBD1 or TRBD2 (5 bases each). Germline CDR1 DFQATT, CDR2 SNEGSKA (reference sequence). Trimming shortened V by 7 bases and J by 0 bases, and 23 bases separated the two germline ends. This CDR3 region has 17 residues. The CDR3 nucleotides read TGCAGTGTAGGCGGGTCCCGAAAGCAGGGAAGCACAGATACGCAGTATTTT. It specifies CSVGGSRKQGSTDTQYF.

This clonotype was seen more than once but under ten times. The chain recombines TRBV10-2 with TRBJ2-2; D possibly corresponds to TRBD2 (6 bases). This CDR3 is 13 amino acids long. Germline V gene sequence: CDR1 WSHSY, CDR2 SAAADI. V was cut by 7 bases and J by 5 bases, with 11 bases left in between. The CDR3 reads CASIGTLTGELFF. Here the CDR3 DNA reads TGCGCCAGCATTGGGACTCTAACCGGGGAGCTGTTTTTT.

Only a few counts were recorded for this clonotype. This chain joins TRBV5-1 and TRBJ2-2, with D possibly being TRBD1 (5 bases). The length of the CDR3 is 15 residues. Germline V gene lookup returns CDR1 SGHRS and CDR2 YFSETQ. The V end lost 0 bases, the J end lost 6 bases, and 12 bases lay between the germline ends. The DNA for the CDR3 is TGCGCCAGCAGCTTGGAGGGGCGGCCGGCCGGGGAGCTGTTTTTT. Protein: CASSLEGRPAGELFF.

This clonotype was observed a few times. For the CDR3, the DNA is TGCGCCAGCAGAGCCCGGGATTCCTCCTACGAGCAGTACTTC. Translation gives CASRARDSSYEQYF. The rearrangement joins TRBV5-1 to TRBJ2-7; D perhaps matches TRBD2 (5 bases). This CDR3 region has 14 residues. The ends were cut back, 5 bases at V and 0 bases at J, with 12 bases in the middle. Germline V CDR1 and CDR2: SGHRS, YFSETQ.

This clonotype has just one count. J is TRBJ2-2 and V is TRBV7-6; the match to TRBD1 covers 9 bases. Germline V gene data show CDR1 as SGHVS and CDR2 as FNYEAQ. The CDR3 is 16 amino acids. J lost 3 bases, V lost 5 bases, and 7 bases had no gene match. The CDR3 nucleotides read TGTGCCAGCAGCCCTACTGACAGGGGGGACACCGGGGAGCTGTTTTTT. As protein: CASSPTDRGDTGELFF.

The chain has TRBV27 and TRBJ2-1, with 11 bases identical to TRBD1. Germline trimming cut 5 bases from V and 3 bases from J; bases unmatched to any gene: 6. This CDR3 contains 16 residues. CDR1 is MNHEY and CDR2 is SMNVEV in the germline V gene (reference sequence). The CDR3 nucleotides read TGTGCCAGCAGTGATCCCGGGACAGGGGGCTACAATGAGCAGTTCTTC. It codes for CASSDPGTGGYNEQFF.

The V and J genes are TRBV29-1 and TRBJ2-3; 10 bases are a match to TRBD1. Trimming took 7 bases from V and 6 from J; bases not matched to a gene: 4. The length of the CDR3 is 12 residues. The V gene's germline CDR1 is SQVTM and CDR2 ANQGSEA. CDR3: CSGGQGRDTQYF. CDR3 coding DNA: TGCAGCGGGGGACAGGGGAGGGATACGCAGTATTTT.

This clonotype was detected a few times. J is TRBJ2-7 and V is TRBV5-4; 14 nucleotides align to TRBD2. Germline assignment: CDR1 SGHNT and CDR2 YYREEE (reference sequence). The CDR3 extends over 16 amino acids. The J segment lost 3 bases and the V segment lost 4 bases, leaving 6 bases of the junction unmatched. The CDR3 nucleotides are TGTGCCAGCAGCCCTGGACTAGCGGGGGGTATCTACGAGCAGTACTTC. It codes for CASSPGLAGGIYEQYF. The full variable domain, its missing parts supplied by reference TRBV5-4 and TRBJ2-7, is ETGVTQSPTHLIKTRGQQVTLRCSSQSGHNTVSWYQQALGQGPQFIFQYYREEENGRGNFPPRFSGLQFPNYSSELNVNALELDDSALYLCASSPGLAGGIYEQYFGPGTRLTVT.

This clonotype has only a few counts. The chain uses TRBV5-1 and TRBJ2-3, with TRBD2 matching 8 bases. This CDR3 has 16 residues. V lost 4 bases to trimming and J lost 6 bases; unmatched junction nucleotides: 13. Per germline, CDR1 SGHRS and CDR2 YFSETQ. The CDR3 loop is CASSALQAGAADTQYF. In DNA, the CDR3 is TGCGCCAGCAGCGCGCTACAAGCGGGAGCAGCCGATACGCAGTATTTT.

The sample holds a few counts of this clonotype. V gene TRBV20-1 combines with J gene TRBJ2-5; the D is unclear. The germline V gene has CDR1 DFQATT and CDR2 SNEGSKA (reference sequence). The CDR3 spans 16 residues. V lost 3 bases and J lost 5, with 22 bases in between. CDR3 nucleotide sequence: TGCAGTGCTAGTTACATCACTACTCCCCGTGGGGAGACCCAGTACTTC. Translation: CSASYITTPRGETQYF.